Following are 21 T cell receptor beta chains from one sample sequenced in a study of T cell responses to AZD1222 COVID-19 vaccine. Clones were read by immunoSEQ multiplex PCR, and TCRdb kept only the in-frame ones, dropping some. The sample contains 150,000 or so clones, around 91% of which appear only once. The source was peripheral blood, collected on day 0 of AZD1222 vaccination. The receptors were sampled from an adult in good health.

This clone was counted once. This rearrangement joins TRBV6-4 to TRBJ2-1; tentatively, D is TRBD1 or TRBD2 (5 bases each). From germline, CDR1 is MRHNA and CDR2 SNTAGT. Trimming took off 6 bases at V and 0 bases at J, with 15 bases between the two ends. This CDR3 has 16 residues. CDR3 region: CASSALAGSSYNEQFF. CDR3 DNA sequence: TGTGCCAGCAGCGCACTCGCAGGGAGCTCCTACAATGAGCAGTTCTTC.

This chain links TRBV5-1 with TRBJ2-5; 7 bases line up with TRBD2. The CDR3 is made up of 14 amino acids. With V trimmed by 2 bases and J by 4 bases, 5 bases remained unmatched. Germline CDR1 SGHRS, CDR2 YFSETQ. In DNA, the CDR3 is TGCGCCAGCAGCTTTAGAGGGGAGGGAGAGACCCAGTACTTC. It yields the protein CASSFRGEGETQYF.

CDR3 sequence: CASSSPDGGANYGYTF. In DNA form, the CDR3 reads TGTGCCAGCAGCTCCCCGGACGGCGGAGCTAACTATGGCTACACCTTC. J is TRBJ1-2 and V is TRBV7-9; no clear D gene. The germline V gene has CDR1 SEHNR and CDR2 FQNEAQ (reference sequence). The CDR3 is made up of 16 amino acids. Trimming removed 4 bases at V and 0 bases at J, with 15 bases between.

The rearrangement links TRBV7-3 to TRBJ2-2; 7 bases map to TRBD1. Germline assignment: CDR1 SGHTA and CDR2 FQGTGA. CDR3 length: 15 residues. The ends lost 3 bases at V and 1 base at J; junction bases unmatched: 2. The CDR3 is CASSLGDRNTGELFF. The CDR3 DNA follows: TGTGCCAGCAGCTTGGGGGACAGGAACACCGGGGAGCTGTTTTTT.

The chain carries TRBV5-1 and TRBJ1-5, with 8 bases matching TRBD1. Germline CDR1 is SGHRS and CDR2 is YFSETQ. Unmatched junction bases numbered 6, after V lost 4 bases and J lost 3 bases. The CDR3 runs 15 residues. CDR3 residues: CASSPGQGFNQPQHF. The DNA of the CDR3 is TGCGCCAGCAGCCCTGGACAGGGTTTCAATCAGCCCCAGCATTTT.

This clone has just a few counts. The rearrangement uses TRBV28 and TRBJ2-4, with D unclear. The CDR3 is made up of 15 amino acids. Trimming removed 6 bases from V and 6 bases from J, with 18 bases in between. Germline CDR1 is MDHEN and CDR2 is SYDVKM. The CDR3 region has the DNA TGTGCCAGCAGACCGCGCAAGGGATTACTAAACATTCAGTACTTC. Its protein product is CASRPRKGLLNIQYF.

V and J are TRBV14 and TRBJ2-5, with D perhaps TRBD2 (5 bases). Germline V gene lookup returns CDR1 SGHDN and CDR2 FVKESK. This CDR3 contains 15 residues. Between the trimmed V and J ends, which lost 1 base and 1 base, there was a span of 10 bases. This chain's CDR3 is CASSQVPGIQETQYF. CDR3 bases: TGTGCCAGCAGCCAAGTCCCCGGGATCCAAGAGACCCAGTACTTC.

Here the CDR3 reads CATSDLQGGIYEQYF. In DNA form, the CDR3 reads TGTGCCACCAGTGATTTACAGGGGGGGATTTACGAGCAGTACTTC. The rearrangement joins TRBV24-1 to TRBJ2-7; possible D gene TRBD1, 8 bases. This CDR3 is built from 15 residues. Trimming took 1 base from V and 4 from J, leaving 13 bases between them. CDR1 is KGHDR and CDR2 is SFDVKD in the germline V gene.

The rearrangement uses TRBV15 and TRBJ1-1; D unresolved. V dropped 0 bases and J dropped 5 bases, with 10 bases sitting between them. From germline, CDR1 is LNHNV and CDR2 YYDKDF (reference sequence). This CDR3 comprises 14 residues. CDR3 residues: CATSRDMGDTEAFF. The CDR3 nucleotides are TGTGCCACCAGCAGAGATATGGGAGATACTGAAGCTTTCTTT.

This clone showed up just once. Different DNA sequences within this sample yield the same CDR3. The chain is built from TRBV7-8 and TRBJ1-1; D remains unclear. Germline CDR1 and CDR2: SGHVS and FQNEAQ. Trimming cost V 2 bases and J 2 bases, with 3 bases left between them. The CDR3 has 12 amino acids. The CDR3 sequence: CASSLKNTEAFF. As DNA, the CDR3 is TGTGCCAGCAGCTTAAAAAACACTGAAGCTTTCTTT.

The CDR3 nucleotides read TGTGCCAGCAGCTTAGGGACACTAGCGGTTCAAGGGGTTACGCAGTATTTT. The encoded protein is CASSLGTLAVQGVTQYF. The chain employs TRBV7-9 and TRBJ2-3, with 8 bases identical to TRBD2. The CDR3 sequence is 17 residues long. Unmatched junction bases numbered 14, after V lost 1 base and J lost 8 bases. Per germline, CDR1 SEHNR and CDR2 FQNEAQ (reference sequence).

The chain links TRBV27 to TRBJ2-1; D uncertain. Per the germline V gene, CDR1 is MNHEY and CDR2 is SMNVEV (reference sequence). CDR3 size: 13 residues. Between the trimmed V and J ends, which lost 0 bases and 4 bases, there was a span of 4 bases. In DNA form, the CDR3 reads TGTGCCAGCAGTTTATCGGTTTACAATGAGCAGTTCTTC. This codes for CASSLSVYNEQFF.

The V gene is TRBV28, the J gene TRBJ2-3; D ambiguous. The CDR3 sequence is 11 residues long. V dropped 6 bases and J dropped 8 bases, with 9 bases sitting between them. The germline V gene encodes CDR1 MDHEN and CDR2 SYDVKM. The CDR3 nucleotides read TGTGCCAGCAGCGGGTTGGGTACGCAGTATTTT. This translates into CASSGLGTQYF.

In this sample, this clone turned up once. The chain uses TRBV10-3 and TRBJ1-3; 7 positions agree with TRBD1. This CDR3 region has 14 residues. Germline assignment: CDR1 ENHRY and CDR2 SYGVKD. V gave up 8 bases and J gave up 3 bases; unmatched junction bases: 7. DNA of the CDR3: TGTGCCATCGAACAGGGGAACCATGGAAACACCATATATTTT. Translated, it gives CAIEQGNHGNTIYF.

The chain carries TRBV24-1 and TRBJ2-6; D is ambiguous. The CDR3 spans 17 residues. Trimming shortened V by 2 bases and J by 5 bases, and 15 bases separated the two germline ends. Germline V CDR1 and CDR2: KGHDR, SFDVKD. The CDR3 region has the DNA TGTGCCACCAGTGATTCACGGAAGTCACTCTGGGCCAACGTCCTGACTTTC. Protein sequence: CATSDSRKSLWANVLTF.

This rearrangement joins TRBV6-5 to TRBJ1-2; possible D gene TRBD1, 5 bases. This CDR3 spans 15 amino acids. With 4 bases removed from V and 3 bases from J, the gap between germline ends came to 15 bases. Germline V gene lookup returns CDR1 MNHEY and CDR2 SVGAGI. CDR3 in DNA: TGTGCCAGCAGTTGGGGGGTAGGACCTTACTATGGCTACACCTTC. Translated: CASSWGVGPYYGYTF.

The chain has TRBV14 and TRBJ1-1; D unresolved. Germline values: CDR1 SGHDN, CDR2 FVKESK. Trimming cost V 4 bases and J 5 bases, with 11 bases left between them. This CDR3 region has 13 residues. The CDR3 DNA sequence: TGTGCCAGCAGCCTCCTTGAGGTGACTGAAGCTTTCTTT. Amino acid sequence: CASSLLEVTEAFF.

This chain connects TRBV19 to TRBJ2-5; the D gene is possibly TRBD2 (5 bases). CDR1 LNHDA and CDR2 SQIVND come from the germline V gene (reference sequence). The CDR3 totals 13 residues. V lost 1 base to trimming and J lost 5 bases, with 8 bases between them. CDR3 protein: CASSIGGLETQYF. The CDR3 bases are TGTGCCAGTAGTATAGGAGGGTTGGAGACCCAGTACTTC.

The rearrangement uses TRBV28 and TRBJ1-2, with D tentatively TRBD1 (6 bases). With 4 bases removed from V and 8 bases from J, the gap between germline ends came to 20 bases. The CDR3 is 15 residues long. Germline CDR1 and CDR2: MDHEN and SYDVKM. The CDR3 reads CASSWGGRGSHGYTF. CDR3 sequence (DNA): TGTGCCAGCAGTTGGGGGGGCCGGGGGTCTCACGGCTACACCTTC.

The rearrangement uses TRBV6-5 and TRBJ1-1; D ambiguous. Per germline, CDR1 MNHEY and CDR2 SVGAGI. The CDR3 runs to 12 residues. The V end lost 4 bases, the J end lost 3 bases, and 6 bases lay between the germline ends. This CDR3 reads CASSSMYTEAFF. The CDR3 region has the DNA TGTGCCAGCAGTTCTATGTACACTGAAGCTTTCTTT.

The gene calls are TRBV5-4 and TRBJ2-3; no definite D call. Germline CDR1 SGHNT, CDR2 YYREEE (reference sequence). CDR3 length equals 15 residues. V lost 7 bases to trimming and J lost 4 bases, with 19 bases between them. CDR3 sequence: CASHSTLGLPDTQYF. For the CDR3, the DNA is TGTGCCAGCCATTCAACGCTCGGATTGCCAGATACGCAGTATTTT.